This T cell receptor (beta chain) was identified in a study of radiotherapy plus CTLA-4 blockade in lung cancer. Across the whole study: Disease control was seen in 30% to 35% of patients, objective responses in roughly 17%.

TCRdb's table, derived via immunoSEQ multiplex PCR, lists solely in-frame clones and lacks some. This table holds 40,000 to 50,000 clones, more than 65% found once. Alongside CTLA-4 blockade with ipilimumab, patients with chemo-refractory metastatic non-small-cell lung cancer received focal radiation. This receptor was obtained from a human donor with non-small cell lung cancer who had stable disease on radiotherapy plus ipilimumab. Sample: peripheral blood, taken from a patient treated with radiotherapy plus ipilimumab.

The CDR3 DNA reads TGTGCCATTCATGGACAGGGGGTCATGAACACTGAAGCTTTCTTT. It encodes CAIHGQGVMNTEAFF. The chain carries TRBV6-6 and TRBJ1-1; 10 bases line up with TRBD1. CDR3 length equals 15 residues. V dropped 10 bases and J dropped 0; count of bases not matched to a gene: 8. Germline V gene sequence: CDR1 MNHNY, CDR2 SVGAGI (reference sequence).